What follows describes a single TCR beta chain. These data belong to a study of T cells in Graves' hyperthyroidism and ophthalmopathy. Lactation, pregnancy, other autoimmune disease or uncontrolled infection led to exclusion of patients. The CDR3 has 15 amino acids. V was trimmed by 1 base and J by 5 bases, leaving 14 bases between them. Germline loops: CDR1 SEHNR, CDR2 FQNEAQ (reference sequence). Amplified TCR beta CDR3 regions derived from RNA transcripts. Using the HTBI primer set, a first-round RT-PCR was run on the TCR CDR3. TCRdb independently ran MiXCR on the multiplex PCR reads; one entry per CDR3 protein. This table holds over 350,000 distinct CDR3 sequences, roughly 14% found once.

Sequencing used blood. The clonotype originates from a man aged 18 to 35 with Graves' ophthalmopathy. The genes are TRBV7-9 and TRBJ2-5; D assignment may be TRBD1 or TRBD2 (6 bases each). DNA for the CDR3: TGTGCCAGCAGCTTAGGCTACGGGGGCCGTGAGACCCAGTACTTC. Its protein product is CASSLGYGGRETQYF.